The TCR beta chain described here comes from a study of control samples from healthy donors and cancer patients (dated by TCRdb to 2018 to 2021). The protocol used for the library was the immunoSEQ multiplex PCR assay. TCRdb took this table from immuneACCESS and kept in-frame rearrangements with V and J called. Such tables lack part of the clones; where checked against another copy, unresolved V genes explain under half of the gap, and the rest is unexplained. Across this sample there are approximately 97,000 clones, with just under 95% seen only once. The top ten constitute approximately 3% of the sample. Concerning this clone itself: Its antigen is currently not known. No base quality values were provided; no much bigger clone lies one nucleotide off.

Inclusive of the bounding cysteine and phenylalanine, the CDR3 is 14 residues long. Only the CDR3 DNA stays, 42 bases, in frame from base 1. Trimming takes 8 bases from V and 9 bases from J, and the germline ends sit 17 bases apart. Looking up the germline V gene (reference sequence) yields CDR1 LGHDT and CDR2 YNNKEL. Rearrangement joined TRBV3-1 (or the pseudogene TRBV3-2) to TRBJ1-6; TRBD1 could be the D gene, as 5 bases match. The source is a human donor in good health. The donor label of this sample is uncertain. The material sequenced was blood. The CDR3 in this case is CASCTGGRLSPLHF. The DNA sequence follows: TGTGCCAGCTGCACAGGTGGGAGGCTTTCACCCCTCCACTTT.